These 13 T cell receptor beta chains were sequenced from one sample in a study of OX40 agonist ivuxolimab in advanced cancers. The library was made by the immunoSEQ multiplex PCR assay. TCRdb obtained this table from immuneACCESS and retained in-frame rearrangements with V and J assigned. These tables miss some clones; where compared with another copy, unresolved V genes account for less than half of the shortfall, and the remainder is unexplained. The sample data list some 73,000 clones, and 70% to 90% of these were observed just once. Of the sample, roughly 11% is held by the ten largest clones. Specimen: CD4+ or CD8+ T cells sorted from blood, collected in a trial of the OX40 agonist ivuxolimab. Receptors originate from an adult with an advanced solid tumor such as melanoma, head and neck, liver or kidney cancer.

The chain joins TRBV4-1 to TRBJ1-2; D not certain. The germline V and J ends were trimmed by 1 base and 4 bases, with 10 bases remaining between them. Germline V gene lookup returns CDR1 MGHRA and CDR2 YSYEKL. The CDR3 loop spans 14 amino acids. The CDR3 reads CASSQVGSTYGYTF. In DNA, the CDR3 is TGCGCCAGCAGCCAAGTCGGGTCGACCTATGGCTACACCTTC.

The chain links TRBV27 to TRBJ1-1; maybe TRBD1 (5 bases). This CDR3 is 12 amino acids long. The V gene's germline CDR1 is MNHEY and CDR2 SMNVEV (reference sequence). Between the trimmed V and J ends, which lost 0 bases and 8 bases, there was a span of 7 bases. In DNA form, the CDR3 reads TGTGCCAGCAGTTTATCTGGGACGGAAGCTTTCTTT. Encoded protein: CASSLSGTEAFF.

V and J are TRBV19 and TRBJ1-5; tentatively, D is TRBD1 (5 bases). Per the germline V gene, CDR1 is LNHDA and CDR2 is SQIVND (reference sequence). This CDR3 is built from 15 residues. Trimming removed 5 bases at V and 5 bases at J, with 16 bases between. CDR3 loop: CASSPADSFYQPQHF. In nucleotides, the CDR3 is TGTGCCAGTAGTCCGGCAGACAGTTTTTATCAGCCCCAGCATTTT.

The rearrangement joins TRBV7-9 to TRBJ1-4, with TRBD1 matching over 8 bases. The CDR3 spans 15 residues. Germline loops: CDR1 SEHNR, CDR2 FQNEAQ (reference sequence). Trimming at V came to 0 bases and at J to 6 bases, leaving 3 bases not matched to a gene. This chain's CDR3 is CASSLADRGDEKLFF. DNA of the CDR3: TGTGCCAGCAGCTTAGCAGACAGGGGAGATGAAAAACTGTTTTTT.

The gene calls are TRBV27 and TRBJ2-7; 10 bases line up with TRBD2. The CDR3 has 16 residues. V dropped 2 bases and J dropped 3; count of bases not matched to a gene: 7. Germline V gene sequence: CDR1 MNHEY, CDR2 SMNVEV (reference sequence). CDR3 nucleotide sequence: TGTGCCAGCAGTTTAAGGTCAAGCGGGGGGGTCTACGAGCAGTACTTC. The encoded protein is CASSLRSSGGVYEQYF.

This chain joins TRBV5-1 and TRBJ2-2; D not certain. V lost 4 bases and J lost 2, with 9 bases in between. CDR1 is SGHRS and CDR2 is YFSETQ in the germline V gene. The CDR3 is made up of 14 amino acids. The CDR3 DNA reads as TGCGCCAGCAGCCTGGTGGACAACACCGGGGAGCTGTTTTTT. Translation: CASSLVDNTGELFF.

The chain combines TRBV27 with TRBJ1-5; no clear D gene. This CDR3 comprises 13 residues. The V end was cut by 6 bases, the J end by 3 bases, with 9 bases between. Germline assignment: CDR1 MNHEY and CDR2 SMNVEV (reference sequence). CDR3 DNA sequence: TGTGCCAGCAGGGAGGATAACAATCAGCCCCAGCATTTT. Its translation is CASREDNNQPQHF.

The gene calls are TRBV7-8 and TRBJ2-1; 7 nucleotides match TRBD2. V trimming: 5 bases; J trimming: 4 bases; junction bases outside the gene matches: 8. The germline gives CDR1 SGHVS, CDR2 FQNEAQ. The CDR3 contains 15 residues. In nucleotides, the CDR3 is TGTGCCAGCAGCCCCCGGGGGGTCCTATACAATGAGCAGTTCTTC. It specifies CASSPRGVLYNEQFF.

This clone came up a few times. The chain links TRBV7-6 to TRBJ2-7; 7 bases are shared with TRBD1. With 5 bases clipped from V and 2 bases from J, the junction kept 3 bases outside the gene matches. The V gene's germline CDR1 is SGHVS and CDR2 FNYEAQ. This CDR3 region has 13 residues. CDR3 region: CASSVGQTYEQYF. The CDR3, as DNA: TGTGCCAGCAGCGTGGGACAGACCTACGAGCAGTACTTC.

J is TRBJ2-7 and V is TRBV9, with 8 bases fitting TRBD2. V was pared by 0 bases and J by 2 bases, with 7 bases of the junction left unmatched. Germline CDR1 reads SGDLS; CDR2 reads YYNGEE. The CDR3 has 16 residues. CDR3 amino acids: CASSVDVSGATYEQYF. The CDR3 DNA sequence: TGTGCCAGCAGCGTAGATGTTAGCGGGGCAACCTACGAGCAGTACTTC. Full variable domain (rest looked up from reference TRBV9 and TRBJ2-7): DSGVTQTPKHLITATGQRVTLRCSPRSGDLSVYWYQQSLDQGLQFLIQYYNGEERAKGNILERFSAQQFPDLHSELNLSSLELGDSALYFCASSVDVSGATYEQYFGPGTRLTVT.

V is TRBV6-5 and J is TRBJ1-1; the D gene is possibly TRBD1 (5 bases). CDR1 and CDR2 (germline): MNHEY, SVGAGI. CDR3 length: 15 amino acids. V was trimmed by 0 bases and J by 1 base, leaving 9 bases between them. The CDR3 is CASSYSTTGNTEAFF. The DNA of the CDR3 is TGTGCCAGCAGTTACTCGACAACAGGGAACACTGAAGCTTTCTTT.

The chain combines TRBV11-3 with TRBJ2-3; D is perhaps TRBD1 (5 bases). The CDR3 spans 14 residues. V was trimmed by 3 bases and J by 2 bases, leaving 9 bases between them. Germline V lookup: CDR1 SGHNT, CDR2 YENEEA. The CDR3 sequence is CASSFVRDTDTQYF. CDR3 DNA sequence: TGTGCCAGCAGCTTTGTCAGGGACACAGATACGCAGTATTTT. Looking up the rest from reference TRBV11-3 and TRBJ2-3 gives the full variable domain: EAGVVQSPRYKIIEKKQPVAFWCNPISGHNTLYWYLQNLGQGPELLIRYENEEAVDDSQLPKDRFSAERLKGVDSTLKIQPAELGDSAVYLCASSFVRDTDTQYFGPGTRLTVL.

The rearrangement links TRBV9 to TRBJ2-3; D unclear. The ends were cut back, 6 bases at V and 3 bases at J, with 20 bases in the middle. Germline V CDR1 and CDR2: SGDLS, YYNGEE. The CDR3 spans 16 residues. The CDR3 spells CASTLSPAGLTDTQYF. The CDR3, as DNA: TGTGCCAGCACTCTAAGTCCTGCAGGTCTAACAGATACGCAGTATTTT. The full variable domain, with the rest looked up from reference TRBV9 and TRBJ2-3, is DSGVTQTPKHLITATGQRVTLRCSPRSGDLSVYWYQQSLDQGLQFLIQYYNGEERAKGNILERFSAQQFPDLHSELNLSSLELGDSALYFCASTLSPAGLTDTQYFGPGTRLTVL.